This T cell receptor beta chain was recovered during a study of T-cell memory formation after mild COVID-19. Germline V CDR1 and CDR2: MGHRA, YSYEKL. This CDR3 has 15 amino acids. V lost 0 bases and J lost 4, with 11 bases in between. Study-wide points: The main location of contracting CD4+ clones was CM and EM, and that of contracting CD8+ clones was EMRA. Second-wave clones reaching peak frequency on day 37 lacked confirmed SARS-CoV-2 specificity.

TCRdb used MiXCR to reprocess the 5' RACE reads, holding one entry per CDR3 protein. The sample carries around 200,000 distinct CDR3 sequences, roughly 30% recorded once. This clonotype has a handful of counts. Its antigen is unknown. This sequence was found in an adult woman who had mild COVID-19 (a few samples of this study predate the infection). Cell type and time point are not known. The rearrangement joins TRBV4-1 to TRBJ2-3, with unresolved D. Sample: PBMCs or a T cell subset sorted from them (not recorded which). DNA of the CDR3: TGCGCCAGCAGCCAAGAAGGCACGACGGCAGATACGCAGTATTTT. It specifies CASSQEGTTADTQYF.